This TCR beta chain derives from a study of OX40 agonist ivuxolimab in advanced cancers. For the study at large: Ivuxolimab, an agonistic anti-OX40 (CD134) antibody, was given to patients. Participants averaged 60 years of age (range roughly 23 to 90) and were 75% to 90% male. Earlier anti-PD-1, anti-PD-L1 or anti-CTLA-4 therapy was permitted; less than 50% had received some. Study-wide points: Antigen specificity remained undetermined for the expanded peripheral T cells.

This clone was observed once. The antigen is not known. Sequencing used immunoSEQ multiplex PCR; TCRdb keeps in-frame clones, though not all of them. The table shows approximately 72,000 clones, with less than 90% occurring only once. This clonotype was obtained from an adult with an advanced solid tumor such as melanoma, head and neck, liver or kidney cancer. Sequencing used CD4+ or CD8+ T cells sorted from blood, obtained in a trial of the OX40 agonist ivuxolimab.

The CDR3 region has the DNA TGTGCCATCAGTGAGAAGCCTAGCGGCACAGATACGCAGTATTTT. Its translation is CAISEKPSGTDTQYF. The genes are TRBV10-3 and TRBJ2-3; maybe TRBD2 (6 bases). The CDR3 totals 15 residues. Germline V gene lookup returns CDR1 ENHRY and CDR2 SYGVKD. The V and J ends lost 2 bases and 1 base respectively, with 10 bases between them.